The 32 T cell receptor beta chains listed next were all sequenced from one sample in a study of shared clonotypes between healthy human individuals. TCRdb's table, derived via immunoSEQ multiplex PCR, lists solely in-frame clones and lacks some. The sample consists of some 2,500,000 clones, approximately 94% of them appearing once. Input material: naive CD4+ T cells from PBMCs. Noted subset: CD45RA+ positively selected. The receptor set was obtained from a man aged 18 to 30 in good health. Some clones in this sample may be carry-over from other donors' samples.

To note about this clone: Other DNA sequences in the same sample also yield this CDR3. The rearrangement links TRBV5-1 to TRBJ2-5, with 12 bases identical to TRBD2. V shed 0 bases and J 5 bases; nucleotides not matched to a gene: 5. This CDR3 has 16 amino acids. CDR1 SGHRS and CDR2 YFSETQ come from the germline V gene. This chain's CDR3 is CASSLGGLAGGETQYF. CDR3 nucleotide sequence: TGCGCCAGCAGCTTGGGGGGCCTAGCGGGAGGGGAGACCCAGTACTTC. The full variable domain, in which reference TRBV5-1 and TRBJ2-5 provide the parts outside the CDR3, is KAGVTQTPRYLIKTRGQQVTLSCSPISGHRSVSWYQQTPGQGLQFLFEYFSETQRNKGNFPGRFSGRQFSNSRSEMNVSTLELGDSALYLCASSLGGLAGGETQYFGPGTRLLVL.

The rearrangement links TRBV4-3 to TRBJ1-1, with unresolved D. V was cut by 4 bases and J by 4 bases, with 13 bases left in between. CDR3 size: 14 residues. CDR1 and CDR2 from the germline V gene are LGHNA and YSLEER. The CDR3 nucleotides read TGCGCCAGCAGCCGGGAGCCCCAGACCACTGAAGCTTTCTTT. It yields the protein CASSREPQTTEAFF.

The J gene is TRBJ2-7, the V gene TRBV11-2, with D hard to call. The length of the CDR3 is 13 residues. V lost 5 bases to trimming and J lost 0 bases, with 8 bases between them. The V gene's germline CDR1 is SGHAT and CDR2 FQNNGV. The CDR3: CASSTTSSYEQYF. The CDR3 DNA sequence: TGTGCCAGCAGCACAACAAGCTCCTACGAGCAGTACTTC. The variable domain in full, completed from reference TRBV11-2 and TRBJ2-7, reads EAGVAQSPRYKIIEKRQSVAFWCNPISGHATLYWYQQILGQGPKLLIQFQNNGVVDDSQLPKDRFSAERLKGVDSTLKIQPAKLEDSAVYLCASSTTSSYEQYFGPGTRLTVT.

This chain uses TRBV9 with TRBJ2-3, with D maybe TRBD2 (6 bases). V lost 0 bases to trimming and J lost 6 bases, with 17 bases between them. The germline CDR1 and CDR2 sequences are SGDLS and YYNGEE. CDR3 size: 16 residues. CDR3 sequence: CASSVAGTYSADTQYF. The DNA for the CDR3 is TGTGCCAGCAGCGTAGCCGGGACTTACAGTGCCGATACGCAGTATTTT.

Details on this clone: At one end, the junction sequence differs from germline, possibly due to a read error. J is TRBJ2-7 and V is TRBV4-3; 7 nucleotides agree with TRBD2. CDR1 is LGHNA and CDR2 is YSLEER in the germline V gene. This CDR3 region has 14 residues. CDR3 sequence (DNA): TGCGCCAGCAGCCAAGTTGGGGGGGTCTACGAGCGGTACTTC. It specifies CASSQVGGVYERYF.

The chain links TRBV15 to TRBJ2-7; the D gene is possibly TRBD1 (6 bases). CDR3 length: 14 amino acids. CDR1 is LNHNV and CDR2 is YYDKDF in the germline V gene (reference sequence). Trimming removed 0 bases at V and 3 bases at J, with 9 bases between. The CDR3 sequence is CATSRDQGNYEQYF. DNA of the CDR3: TGTGCCACCAGCAGAGATCAGGGGAACTACGAGCAGTACTTC.

Details on this clone: Since a much larger clone is just one base distant, this may be a read error. V is TRBV5-4 and J is TRBJ2-7; 8 bases match TRBD1. After removal of 3 bases from V and 2 bases from J, the junction contained 7 bases not matched to a gene. This CDR3 has 15 residues. Germline V gene lookup returns CDR1 SGHNT and CDR2 YYREEE (reference sequence). CDR3 in DNA: TGTGCCAGCAGCTCACCCGGGACAGGCCCCTACGAGCAGTACTTC. This encodes CASSSPGTGPYEQYF.

The chain couples TRBV2 to TRBJ2-7, with TRBD2 identical over 7 bases. Trimming cost V 5 bases and J 3 bases; bases outside gene matches: 7. This CDR3 is built from 14 residues. Germline CDR1 and CDR2: SNHLY and FYNNEI. CDR3 residues: CASSREGSGYEQYF. CDR3 bases: TGTGCCAGCAGTAGGGAGGGTAGCGGCTACGAGCAGTACTTC.

The V call is TRBV5-4, the J call TRBJ2-7; D might be TRBD1 or TRBD2, each matching 6 bases. V was shortened by 0 bases and J by 2 bases, with 12 bases between the two germline ends. Germline-derived CDR1 and CDR2 are SGHNT and YYREEE (reference sequence). The CDR3 is made up of 15 amino acids. In nucleotides, the CDR3 is TGTGCCAGCAGCTTGGCGGGGGCAGGAACCTACGAGCAGTACTTC. Protein sequence: CASSLAGAGTYEQYF.

Concerning this clone itself: This same CDR3 is encoded by further DNA sequences in the sample. This sequence joins TRBV11-2 and TRBJ2-7; D unresolved. Trimming took off 1 base at V and 2 bases at J, with 0 bases between the two ends. The CDR3 is 11 residues long. Germline V gene lookup returns CDR1 SGHAT and CDR2 FQNNGV. The CDR3 reads CASSLAYEQYF. CDR3 coding DNA: TGTGCCAGCAGCTTAGCCTACGAGCAGTACTTC. The whole variable domain, filled in from reference TRBV11-2 and TRBJ2-7, reads EAGVAQSPRYKIIEKRQSVAFWCNPISGHATLYWYQQILGQGPKLLIQFQNNGVVDDSQLPKDRFSAERLKGVDSTLKIQPAKLEDSAVYLCASSLAYEQYFGPGTRLTVT.

The chain has TRBV18 and TRBJ1-2, with a tentative D call TRBD1 (5 bases). V shed 4 bases and J shed 4 bases, with 10 bases lying between them. The CDR3 sequence is 13 residues long. Germline V gene data show CDR1 as KGHSH and CDR2 as LQKENI. This chain's CDR3 is CASSQGFGYGYTF. The CDR3 coding sequence is TGTGCCAGCTCACAGGGGTTCGGCTATGGCTACACCTTC.

This sequence joins TRBV5-1 and TRBJ1-2, with D unresolved. V was pared by 0 bases and J by 4 bases, with 10 bases between. CDR3 length: 14 amino acids. Germline V gene sequence: CDR1 SGHRS, CDR2 YFSETQ. CDR3 region: CASSLDGKSYGYTF. CDR3 DNA: TGCGCCAGCAGCTTGGATGGCAAGAGCTATGGCTACACCTTC. The full variable domain, in which reference TRBV5-1 and TRBJ1-2 provide the parts outside the CDR3, is KAGVTQTPRYLIKTRGQQVTLSCSPISGHRSVSWYQQTPGQGLQFLFEYFSETQRNKGNFPGRFSGRQFSNSRSEMNVSTLELGDSALYLCASSLDGKSYGYTFGSGTRLTVV.

The chain uses TRBV29-1 and TRBJ2-5; TRBD1 agrees at 8 bases. CDR3 length equals 12 residues. Trimming cost V 7 bases and J 5 bases; bases outside gene matches: 6. Germline loops: CDR1 SQVTM, CDR2 ANQGSEA. The CDR3 DNA follows: TGCAGCGCGGACAGGGTGTTGGAGACCCAGTACTTC. As protein: CSADRVLETQYF.

V gene TRBV2 combines with J gene TRBJ1-6; no definite D call. This CDR3 comprises 17 residues. V dropped 6 bases and J dropped 12 bases, with 27 bases sitting between them. Germline V lookup: CDR1 SNHLY, CDR2 FYNNEI. The CDR3 reads CASRGRDTARSRGPLHF. As DNA, the CDR3 is TGTGCCAGCAGAGGCCGGGATACAGCACGCTCACGGGGACCCCTCCACTTT.

This chain uses TRBV7-3 with TRBJ2-1; TRBD2 matches 13 bases. Germline V gene sequence: CDR1 SGHTA, CDR2 FQGTGA. The CDR3 loop spans 18 amino acids. The V and J ends lost 5 bases and 1 base, in that order; junction bases with no gene match: 8. CDR3 DNA sequence: TGTGCCAGCAGCCTTAGGACTAGCGGGAGTTCTTCCTACAATGAGCAGTTCTTC. Amino acid sequence: CASSLRTSGSSSYNEQFF.

The chain combines TRBV9 with TRBJ1-3; the D is unclear. The V and J ends lost 4 bases and 6 bases respectively, with 11 bases between them. Germline V CDR1 and CDR2: SGDLS, YYNGEE. The CDR3 totals 13 residues. CDR3: CASSSQVENTIYF. Here the CDR3 DNA reads TGTGCCAGCAGCTCTCAAGTGGAAAACACCATATATTTT.

This clone was seen a single time. The CDR3 DNA is TGTGCCAGCAGTCTACAGGAGACTAATGAAAAACTGTTTTTT. As protein: CASSLQETNEKLFF. This chain links TRBV6-1 with TRBJ1-4; possibly TRBD1 for D (5 bases). CDR1 and CDR2 (germline): MNHNS, SASEGT. The CDR3 sequence is 14 residues long. V was pared by 5 bases and J by 2 bases, with 9 bases between.

The chain combines TRBV6-6 with TRBJ1-1; D not certain. This CDR3 comprises 13 residues. Trimming removed 2 bases from V and 2 bases from J, with 6 bases in between. CDR1 is MNHNY and CDR2 is SVGAGI in the germline V gene (reference sequence). DNA of the CDR3: TGTGCCAGCAGTTACGTGGTAAACACTGAAGCTTTCTTT. Translation: CASSYVVNTEAFF.

The gene calls are TRBV6-6 and TRBJ2-1; no definite D call. The CDR3 spans 14 residues. The V and J ends lost 6 bases and 9 bases respectively, with 18 bases between them. The germline V gene encodes CDR1 MNHNY and CDR2 SVGAGI (reference sequence). The CDR3 reads CASRARVSGGEQFF. The CDR3 nucleotides are TGTGCCAGCAGGGCTAGAGTATCCGGTGGTGAGCAGTTCTTC.

CDR3: CASSETAGKNEKLFF. In DNA, the CDR3 is TGTGCCAGCAGTGAAACGGCAGGGAAAAATGAAAAACTGTTTTTT. The chain combines TRBV6-1 with TRBJ1-4; TRBD1 might be the D (5 bases). Germline assignment: CDR1 MNHNS and CDR2 SASEGT. This CDR3 has 15 amino acids. Trimming stripped 2 bases from V and 5 bases from J, with 12 bases between.

The chain joins TRBV6-1 to TRBJ1-5; no firm D call. In germline, CDR1 is MNHNS, CDR2 SASEGT. V gave up 6 bases and J gave up 0 bases, with 6 bases separating them. This CDR3 region has 13 residues. The CDR3 sequence: CASRSYSNQPQHF. The CDR3 DNA is TGTGCCAGCAGGAGCTATAGCAATCAGCCCCAGCATTTT.

V gene TRBV6-4 combines with J gene TRBJ2-1; 16 bases are shared with TRBD2. This CDR3 has 15 residues. Germline CDR1 reads MRHNA; CDR2 reads SNTAGT. The trim removed 4 bases at V and 10 bases at J, leaving 4 bases unmatched. The CDR3 region has the DNA TGTGCCAGCAGTGCGGGACTAGCGGGAGGGGGCGAGCAGTTCTTC. Its translation: CASSAGLAGGGEQFF.

The CDR3 is CATSRVARSGGTQYF. CDR3 nucleotide sequence: TGTGCCACCAGCAGGGTAGCACGTAGCGGGGGTACGCAGTATTTT. This rearrangement joins TRBV15 to TRBJ2-3; 9 nucleotides match TRBD2. The CDR3 contains 15 residues. After removal of 3 bases from V and 8 bases from J, the junction contained 9 bases not matched to a gene. Germline loops: CDR1 LNHNV, CDR2 YYDKDF (reference sequence).

The genes are TRBV11-2 and TRBJ2-1; D is unclear. CDR3 length equals 14 residues. Germline CDR1 SGHAT, CDR2 FQNNGV. V was shortened by 4 bases and J by 9 bases, with 16 bases between the two germline ends. The chain's CDR3 is CASSSLLVEIEQFF. The CDR3, as DNA: TGTGCCAGCAGCTCCCTCCTGGTGGAGATTGAGCAGTTCTTC.

Remarks on this clone: The sample contains more than one DNA sequence encoding this CDR3. The chain combines TRBV27 with TRBJ2-3, with D perhaps TRBD1 (6 bases). V was trimmed by 9 bases and J by 1 base, leaving 8 bases between them. CDR3 size: 12 residues. CDR1 is MNHEY, CDR2 SMNVEV, per germline (reference sequence). Here the CDR3 reads CASRTGTDTQYF. CDR3 nucleotides: TGTGCCAGTCGGACAGGCACAGATACGCAGTATTTT.

The chain recombines TRBV19 with TRBJ1-5; 8 positions agree with TRBD1. Trimming at V came to 11 bases and at J to 4 bases, leaving 7 bases not matched to a gene. This CDR3 spans 13 amino acids. Germline-derived CDR1 and CDR2 are LNHDA and SQIVND (reference sequence). In DNA form, the CDR3 reads TGTGCCGCCTCGGACAGGGTAAATCAGCCCCAGCATTTT. This gives the protein CAASDRVNQPQHF.

Worth noting for this clone: Other DNA sequences in the sample encode the same CDR3. V usage is TRBV27 and J usage is TRBJ1-1, with D perhaps TRBD1 (6 bases). Trimming removed 4 bases at V and 3 bases at J, with 9 bases between. The CDR3 consists of 13 residues. From germline, CDR1 is MNHEY and CDR2 SMNVEV (reference sequence). The CDR3 here is CASSYKGDTEAFF. The CDR3 region has the DNA TGTGCCAGCAGTTATAAGGGGGACACTGAAGCTTTCTTT.

Note on this clone: Other DNA variants within this sample encode the same CDR3. J is TRBJ2-1 and V is TRBV11-3; 9 bases match TRBD1. V dropped 5 bases and J dropped 3; count of bases not matched to a gene: 5. This CDR3 spans 15 amino acids. From germline, CDR1 is SGHNT and CDR2 YENEEA. The CDR3 bases are TGTGCCAGCAGCCCAGGGGACAGGGTCTACAATGAGCAGTTCTTC. Its translation is CASSPGDRVYNEQFF.

This chain joins TRBV7-8 and TRBJ1-4; possibly TRBD1 for D (6 bases). Trimming cost V 4 bases and J 7 bases, with 16 bases left between them. This CDR3 is 15 amino acids long. Per the germline V gene, CDR1 is SGHVS and CDR2 is FQNEAQ. CDR3 bases: TGTGCCAGCAGCTCTGGGGGCTCTTGGGGTGAAAAACTGTTTTTT. Amino acid sequence: CASSSGGSWGEKLFF.

Here the CDR3 DNA reads TGTGCCAGTTTTAATACAGGGGCTATTACTGGAAACACCATATATTTT. Its translation: CASFNTGAITGNTIYF. The rearrangement joins TRBV19 to TRBJ1-3, with TRBD1 identical over 7 bases. V lost 8 bases to trimming and J lost 2 bases; unmatched junction nucleotides: 12. CDR1 LNHDA and CDR2 SQIVND come from the germline V gene (reference sequence). The CDR3 is 16 residues long.

The genes are TRBV6-4 and TRBJ2-2, with no clear D. CDR1 and CDR2 (germline): MRHNA, SNTAGT. There are 14 residues in the CDR3. Trimming pared 4 bases from V and 4 bases from J, leaving 10 bases between. CDR3 DNA: TGTGCCAGCAGTGGCGAGATCGGCACCGGGGAGCTGTTTTTT. This translates into CASSGEIGTGELFF.

The chain uses TRBV6-1 and TRBJ1-2; the match to TRBD1 covers 8 bases. Germline CDR1 is MNHNS and CDR2 is SASEGT. The CDR3 has 14 residues. Trimming cost V 3 bases and J 7 bases; bases outside gene matches: 7. In DNA form, the CDR3 reads TGTGCCAGCAGTGATGCGCAGGGGGCTAGTGGCTACACCTTC. It specifies CASSDAQGASGYTF.